This entry concerns a single T cell receptor beta chain. Its antigen is unidentified. This specimen belongs to a study of T cell repertoires in cytomegalovirus infection. In TCRdb, the reads were re-called with MiXCR into one record per CDR3 protein. The sample lists roughly 990,000 distinct CDR3 sequences; around 31% were seen once. The germline CDR1 and CDR2 sequences are PRHDT and FYEKMQ (reference sequence). The CDR3 totals 15 residues. V was pared by 4 bases and J by 6 bases, with 7 bases of the junction left unmatched. The rearrangement uses TRBV13 and TRBJ1-4; 8 bases are shared with TRBD1. The TCR sequence derives from a human donor in good health (CMV status not recorded). Some clones in this sample may be carry-over from other donors' samples. The material was cultured CD8+ T cells from PBMCs, obtained from culture after CMV antigen stimulation. This CDR3 is CASSSRDRWDEKLFF. The CDR3 DNA sequence: TGTGCCAGCAGCTCCCGGGACAGGTGGGATGAAAAACTGTTTTTT.